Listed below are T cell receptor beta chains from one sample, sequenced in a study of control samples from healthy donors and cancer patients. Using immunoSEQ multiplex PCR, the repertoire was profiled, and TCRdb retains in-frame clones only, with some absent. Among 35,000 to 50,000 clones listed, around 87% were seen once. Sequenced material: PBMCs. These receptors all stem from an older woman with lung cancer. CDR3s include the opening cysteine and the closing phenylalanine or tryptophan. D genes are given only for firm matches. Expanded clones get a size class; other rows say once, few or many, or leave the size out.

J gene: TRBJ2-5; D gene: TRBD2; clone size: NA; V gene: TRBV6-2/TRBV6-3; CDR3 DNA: TGTGCCAGCAGTTATGTTCCGGGTGCAGCGGGAGTGGGGGAGACCCAGTACTTC; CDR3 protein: CASSYVPGAAGVGETQYF
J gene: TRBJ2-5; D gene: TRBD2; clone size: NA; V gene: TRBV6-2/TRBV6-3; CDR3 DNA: TGTGCCAGCAGTCCATGGGGGACTAGCGGTCCTCAAGAGACCCAGTACTTC; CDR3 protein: CASSPWGTSGPQETQYF
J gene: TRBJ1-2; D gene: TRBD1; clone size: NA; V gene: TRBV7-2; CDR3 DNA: TGTGCCAGCAGCGTGAACAGGGGTAACTATGGCTACACCTTC; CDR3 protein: CASSVNRGNYGYTF
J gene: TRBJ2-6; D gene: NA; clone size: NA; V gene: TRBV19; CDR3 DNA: TGTGCCAGTAGTCAAAGGGTCTCTGGGGCCAACGTCCTGACTTTC; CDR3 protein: CASSQRVSGANVLTF
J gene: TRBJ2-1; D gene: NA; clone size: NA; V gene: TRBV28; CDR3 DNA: TGTGCCAGCACCCTCCCCGGGGTGGTCAATGAGCAGTTCTTC; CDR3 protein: CASTLPGVVNEQFF
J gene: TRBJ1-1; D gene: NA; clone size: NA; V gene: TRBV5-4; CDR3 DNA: TGTGCCAGCAGCCACAAGGGGACCTTGAACACTGAAGCTTTCTTT; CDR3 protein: CASSHKGTLNTEAFF
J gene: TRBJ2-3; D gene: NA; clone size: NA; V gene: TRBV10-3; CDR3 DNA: TGTGCCATCAGTGAGTCGGATACGCAGTATTTT; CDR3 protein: CAISESDTQYF
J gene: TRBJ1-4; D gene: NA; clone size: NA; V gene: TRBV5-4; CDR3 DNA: TGTGCCAGCAGCTTGCGTCACTCAACTAATGAAAAACTGTTTTTT; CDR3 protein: CASSLRHSTNEKLFF
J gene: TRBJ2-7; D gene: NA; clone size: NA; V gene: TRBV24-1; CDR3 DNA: TGTGCCACCAGTGACTCCGGGACCCTTACCTACGAGCAGTACTTC; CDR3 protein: CATSDSGTLTYEQYF
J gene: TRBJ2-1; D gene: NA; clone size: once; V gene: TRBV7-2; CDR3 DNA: TGTGCCAGCAGCCCTTTTTTCAATGAGCAGTTCTTC; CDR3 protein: CASSPFFNEQFF
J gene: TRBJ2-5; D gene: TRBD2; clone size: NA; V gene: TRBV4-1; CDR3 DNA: TGCGCCAGCAGCCAAGGGCGGGAGCGCCACCAAGAGACCCAGTACTTC; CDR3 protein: CASSQGRERHQETQYF
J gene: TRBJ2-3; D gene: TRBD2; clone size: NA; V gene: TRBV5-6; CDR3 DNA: TGTGCCAGCAGCACCCGGGTAGCGGGAGGAATAGATAGGCAGTATTTT; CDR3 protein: CASSTRVAGGIDRQYF
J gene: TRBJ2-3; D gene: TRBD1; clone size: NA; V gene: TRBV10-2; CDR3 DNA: TGCGCCAGCAGTGAGTCGCAGGGGGAAGGAGATACGCAGTATTTT; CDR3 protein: CASSESQGEGDTQYF
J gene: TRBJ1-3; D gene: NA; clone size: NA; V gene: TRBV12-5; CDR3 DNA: TGTACTAGTGGTTTACGAGGAAACACCATATATTTT; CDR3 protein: CTSGLRGNTIYF
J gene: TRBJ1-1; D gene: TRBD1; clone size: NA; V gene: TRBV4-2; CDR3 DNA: TGTGCCAGCAGCCACACGACAGGGGACACTGAAGCTTTCTTT; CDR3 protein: CASSHTTGDTEAFF
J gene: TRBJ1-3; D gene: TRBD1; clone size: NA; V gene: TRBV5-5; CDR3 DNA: TGTGCCAGCAGCGTCGGACAGGGACCTGGAAACACCATATATTTT; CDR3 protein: CASSVGQGPGNTIYF
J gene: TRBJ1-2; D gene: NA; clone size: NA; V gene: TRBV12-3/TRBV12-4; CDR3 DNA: TGTGCCAGCAGCCTACAGGGACACTATGGCTACACCTTC; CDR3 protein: CASSLQGHYGYTF
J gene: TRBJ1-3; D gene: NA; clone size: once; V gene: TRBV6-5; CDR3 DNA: TGTGCCAGCAGTTCCTCCGGGGGCGTCGGAAACACCATATATTTT; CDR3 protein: CASSSSGGVGNTIYF
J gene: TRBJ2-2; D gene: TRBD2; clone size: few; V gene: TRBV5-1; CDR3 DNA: TGCGCCAGCAGCGGGACTAGCGGGAGGGCCCTGAACACCGGGGAGCTGTTTTTT; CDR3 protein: CASSGTSGRALNTGELFF
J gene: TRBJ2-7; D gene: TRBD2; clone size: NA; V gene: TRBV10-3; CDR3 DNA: TGTGCCATCAGTGAAGACGCGGGGGAGACAATCTCCTACGAGCAGTACTTC; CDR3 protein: CAISEDAGETISYEQYF
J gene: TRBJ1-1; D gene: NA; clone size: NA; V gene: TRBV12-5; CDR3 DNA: TGTGCTAGTGAGGGAGTGTTTACTGAAGCTTTCTTT; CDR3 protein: CASEGVFTEAFF
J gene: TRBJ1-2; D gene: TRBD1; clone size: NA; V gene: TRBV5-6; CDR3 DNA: TGTGCCAGCAGCTTGGGACAGGGCTCTGGCTACACCTTC; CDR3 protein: CASSLGQGSGYTF
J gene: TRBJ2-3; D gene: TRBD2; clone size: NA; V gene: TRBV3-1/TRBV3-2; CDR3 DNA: TGTGCCAGCAGCCAAGGTCCTAGCGGGAGGTCTCAGTATTTT; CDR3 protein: CASSQGPSGRSQYF
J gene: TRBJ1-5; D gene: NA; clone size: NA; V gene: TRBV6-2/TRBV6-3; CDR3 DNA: TGTGCCAGCAGCCAAACCCGGGAGCCCCAGCATTTT; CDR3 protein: CASSQTREPQHF
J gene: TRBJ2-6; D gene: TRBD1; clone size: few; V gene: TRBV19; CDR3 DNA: TGTGCCAGTAGTGGACAGGCGAGCTCTGGGGCCAACGTCCTGACTTTC; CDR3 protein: CASSGQASSGANVLTF
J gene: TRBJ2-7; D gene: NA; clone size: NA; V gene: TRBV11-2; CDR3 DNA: TGTGCCAGCAGTTACGCGTACTCGAGCTACGAGCAGTACTTC; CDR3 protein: CASSYAYSSYEQYF
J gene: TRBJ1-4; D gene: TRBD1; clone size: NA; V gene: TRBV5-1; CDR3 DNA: TGCGCCAGCAGCTCTGAAGGGGGCGACAATGAAAAACTGTTTTTT; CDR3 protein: CASSSEGGDNEKLFF
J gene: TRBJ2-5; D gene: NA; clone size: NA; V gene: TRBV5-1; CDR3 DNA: TGCGCCAGCAGTCGCGGGGTTTCGGAGACCCAGTACTTC; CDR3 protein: CASSRGVSETQYF
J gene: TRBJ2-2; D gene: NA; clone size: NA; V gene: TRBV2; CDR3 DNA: TGTGCCAGCAGCTTGGGATACACCGGGGAGCTGTTTTTT; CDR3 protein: CASSLGYTGELFF
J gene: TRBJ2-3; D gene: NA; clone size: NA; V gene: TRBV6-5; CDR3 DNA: TGTGCCAGGTACAGGGTAGAGACGCAGTATTTT; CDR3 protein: CARYRVETQYF
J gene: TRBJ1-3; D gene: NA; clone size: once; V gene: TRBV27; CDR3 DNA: TGTGCCAGCAGCCCCGGAATGGGACAATCTGGAAACACCATATATTTT; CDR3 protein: CASSPGMGQSGNTIYF
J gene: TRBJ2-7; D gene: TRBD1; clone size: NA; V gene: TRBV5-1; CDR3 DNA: TGCGCCAGCAGCTTGGCAAGCCGGGACAGGGTTCTCAGGAGCTCCTACGAGCAGTACTTC; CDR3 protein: CASSLASRDRVLRSSYEQYF
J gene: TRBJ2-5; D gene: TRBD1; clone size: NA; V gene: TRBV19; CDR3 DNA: TGTGCCAGTAGTCCACGACAGGGGGCAAAGACGAAGACCCAGTACTTC; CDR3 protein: CASSPRQGAKTKTQYF
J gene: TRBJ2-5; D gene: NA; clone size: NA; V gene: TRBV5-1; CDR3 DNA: TGCGCCAGCAGCAAGGACAGTGGGGGAGAGACCCAGTACTTC; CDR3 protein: CASSKDSGGETQYF
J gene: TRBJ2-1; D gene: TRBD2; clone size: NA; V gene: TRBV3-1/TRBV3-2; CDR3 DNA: TGTGCCAGCAGCCGAGGACTAGCGGGCGATAACAATGAGCAGTTCTTC; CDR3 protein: CASSRGLAGDNNEQFF
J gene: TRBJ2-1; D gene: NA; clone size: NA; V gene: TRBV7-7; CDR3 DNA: TGTGCCAGCAGTTCGGGCCGTGAGCAGTTCTTC; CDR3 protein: CASSSGREQFF
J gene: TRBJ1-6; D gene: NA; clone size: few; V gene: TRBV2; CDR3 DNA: TGTGCCAGCAGTCCAGGGTTTGGGAATTCACCCCTCCACTTT; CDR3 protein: CASSPGFGNSPLHF
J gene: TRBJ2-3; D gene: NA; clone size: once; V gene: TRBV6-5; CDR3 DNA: TGTGCCAGCAGCCCGAGTGATGGTACGCAGTATTTT; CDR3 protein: CASSPSDGTQYF
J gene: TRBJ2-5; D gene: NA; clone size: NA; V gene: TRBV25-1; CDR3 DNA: TGTGCCAGCAGTCCTCGAGACACGTACCAAGAGACCCAGTACTTC; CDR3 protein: CASSPRDTYQETQYF
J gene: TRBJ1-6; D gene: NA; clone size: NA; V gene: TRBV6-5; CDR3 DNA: TGTGCCAGCAGTTATGAGGGGACGAGGTCACCCCTCCACTTT; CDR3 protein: CASSYEGTRSPLHF
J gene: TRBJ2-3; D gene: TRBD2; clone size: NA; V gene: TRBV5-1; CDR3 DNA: TGCGCCAGCAGCTTAGGACTAGCCACCACAGATACGCAGTATTTT; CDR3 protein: CASSLGLATTDTQYF
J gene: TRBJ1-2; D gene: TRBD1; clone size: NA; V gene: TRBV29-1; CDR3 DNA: TGCAGCGTTGAAGGGCAGGGGGCTGTGGGCTACACCTTC; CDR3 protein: CSVEGQGAVGYTF